These T cell receptor beta chains were read from a single sample in a study of OX40 agonist ivuxolimab in advanced cancers. Profiling relied on immunoSEQ multiplex PCR, and the TCRdb table lists in-frame clones only, not all of them. This sample has about 63,000 clones, with 85% to 90% found just once. The specimen was CD4+ or CD8+ T cells sorted from blood, collected in a trial of the OX40 agonist ivuxolimab. The receptors stem from an adult with an advanced solid tumor such as melanoma, head and neck, liver or kidney cancer. The conserved cysteine and the conserved F or W are not part of the CDR3 here.

cdr3_aa,v_call
ASGSNTEAF,TRBV10-1
ATSRGDGNNNEQF,TRBV15
SARQGEGTEAF,TRBV29-1
ASKLGGLNTEAF,TRBV6-1
ASSMDRENAEAF,TRBV19
ASSLMASGVGANVLT,TRBV7-2
ASRGTGWNSPLH,TRBV6-5
ASSYKDRTSGNTIY,TRBV6-6
ASSLETLGPNEQF,TRBV5-1
ARGSGSNNEQF,TRBV30
ASSYWGQNTEAF,TRBV7-9
ASSQERGQGMAQY,TRBV14
ASSLGVDQPQH,TRBV7-9
AWSVLSGYT,TRBV30
ASSRQGSGANVLT,TRBV19
ASSGPGLGNNEQF,TRBV9
ASSISLLKSTDTQY,TRBV19
ASSSGGGSSYNEQF,TRBV11-3
ASRGPTDTQY,TRBV2
ASSTPSGPYNEQF,TRBV19
ASMRRTASTDTQY,TRBV19
ARLSHTYNEQF,TRBV30
ASSLEGDPSTDTQY,TRBV5-5